This T cell receptor (beta chain) derives from a study of T cell responses to AZD1222 COVID-19 vaccine. Notes on the study in general: The CD4 TCRs associated with vaccination extended across spike and predominated at 160-218 and 743-854. Close to half of spike-specific TCRs reportedly recognize unmutated variant regions.

CDR3 size: 13 residues. Germline-derived CDR1 and CDR2 are LGHNA and YNFKEQ. Between the trimmed V and J ends, which lost 1 base and 3 bases, there was a span of 6 bases. Profiling relied on immunoSEQ multiplex PCR, and the TCRdb table lists in-frame clones only, not all of them. The sample includes roughly 75,000 clones, 80% to 90% of them seen just once. This clone was counted once. Its specificity is unknown. This sample comprised peripheral blood, obtained 28 days after the second AZD1222 dose. The sequence came from an adult who received the AZD1222 COVID-19 vaccine. The J gene is TRBJ2-5, the V gene TRBV4-2; tentatively, D is TRBD1 (6 bases). The chain's CDR3 is CASSQGQEETQYF. The CDR3 DNA is TGTGCCAGCAGCCAAGGACAGGAAGAGACCCAGTACTTC.